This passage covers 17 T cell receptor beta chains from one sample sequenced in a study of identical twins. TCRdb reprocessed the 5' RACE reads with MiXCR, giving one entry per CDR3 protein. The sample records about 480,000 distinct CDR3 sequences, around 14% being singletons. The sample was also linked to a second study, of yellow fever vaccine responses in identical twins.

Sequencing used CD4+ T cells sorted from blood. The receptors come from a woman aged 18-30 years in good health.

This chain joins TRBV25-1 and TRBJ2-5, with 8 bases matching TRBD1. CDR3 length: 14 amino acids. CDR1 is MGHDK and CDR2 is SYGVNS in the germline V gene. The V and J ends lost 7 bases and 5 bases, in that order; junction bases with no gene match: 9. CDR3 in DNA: TGTGCCAGCACCCCGGCAGGGGGCAGGGAGACCCAGTACTTC. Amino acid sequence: CASTPAGGRETQYF.

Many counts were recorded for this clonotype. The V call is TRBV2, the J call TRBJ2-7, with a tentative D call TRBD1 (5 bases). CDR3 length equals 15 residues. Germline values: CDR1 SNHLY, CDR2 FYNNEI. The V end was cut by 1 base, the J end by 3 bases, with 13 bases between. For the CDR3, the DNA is TGTGCCAGCAGTGAAGAACAGGCTCCCTTCTACGAGCAGTACTTC. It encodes CASSEEQAPFYEQYF.

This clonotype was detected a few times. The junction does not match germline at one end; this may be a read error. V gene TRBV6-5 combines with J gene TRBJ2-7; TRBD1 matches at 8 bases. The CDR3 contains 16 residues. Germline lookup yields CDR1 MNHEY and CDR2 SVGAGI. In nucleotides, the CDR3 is TGTGCCAACAGTTACTCAGGAGACAGGGGCTCCTACGAGCAGTACTTC. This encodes CANSYSGDRGSYEQYF.

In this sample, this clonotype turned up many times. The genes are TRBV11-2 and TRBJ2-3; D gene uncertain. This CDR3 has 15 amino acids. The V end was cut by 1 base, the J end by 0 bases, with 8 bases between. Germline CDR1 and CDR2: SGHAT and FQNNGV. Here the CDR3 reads CASSLAGDSTDTQYF. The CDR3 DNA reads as TGTGCCAGCAGCTTAGCGGGTGATAGCACAGATACGCAGTATTTT. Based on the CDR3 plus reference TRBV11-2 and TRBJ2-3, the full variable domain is EAGVAQSPRYKIIEKRQSVAFWCNPISGHATLYWYQQILGQGPKLLIQFQNNGVVDDSQLPKDRFSAERLKGVDSTLKIQPAKLEDSAVYLCASSLAGDSTDTQYFGPGTRLTVL.

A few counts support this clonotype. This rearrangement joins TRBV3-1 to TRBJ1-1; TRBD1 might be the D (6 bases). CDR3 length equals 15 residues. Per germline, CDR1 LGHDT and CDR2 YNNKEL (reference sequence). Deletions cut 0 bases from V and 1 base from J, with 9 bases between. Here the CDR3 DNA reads TGTGCCAGCAGCCAAGATCGGACAGCGAACACTGAAGCTTTCTTT. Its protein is CASSQDRTANTEAFF.

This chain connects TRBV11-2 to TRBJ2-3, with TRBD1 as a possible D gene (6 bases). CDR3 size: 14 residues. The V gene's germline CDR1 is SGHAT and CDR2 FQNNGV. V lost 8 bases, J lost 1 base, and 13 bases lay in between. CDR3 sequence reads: CASQRTAGTDTQYF. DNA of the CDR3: TGTGCCAGCCAGAGGACAGCTGGCACAGATACGCAGTATTTT.

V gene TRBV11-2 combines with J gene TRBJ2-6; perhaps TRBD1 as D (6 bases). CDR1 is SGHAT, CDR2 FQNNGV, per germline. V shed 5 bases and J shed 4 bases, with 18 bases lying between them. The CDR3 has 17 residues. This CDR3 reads CASSPLNRVSGANVLTF. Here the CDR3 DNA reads TGTGCCAGCAGCCCTCTCAACAGGGTATCCGGGGCCAACGTCCTGACTTTC.

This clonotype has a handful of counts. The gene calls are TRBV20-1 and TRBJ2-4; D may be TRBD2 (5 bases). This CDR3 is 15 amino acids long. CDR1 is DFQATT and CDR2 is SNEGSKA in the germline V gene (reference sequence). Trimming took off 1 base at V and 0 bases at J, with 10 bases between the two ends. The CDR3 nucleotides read TGCAGTGCTAGAGCGAGCGGTTTAGCCAAAAACATTCAGTACTTC. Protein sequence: CSARASGLAKNIQYF.

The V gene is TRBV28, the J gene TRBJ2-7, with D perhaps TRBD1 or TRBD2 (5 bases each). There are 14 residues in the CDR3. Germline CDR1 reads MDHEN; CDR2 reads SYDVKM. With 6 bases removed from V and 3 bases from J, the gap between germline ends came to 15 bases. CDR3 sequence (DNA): TGTGCCAGCAGCCCCCCGGGACGAGGCTACGAGCAGTACTTC. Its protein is CASSPPGRGYEQYF.

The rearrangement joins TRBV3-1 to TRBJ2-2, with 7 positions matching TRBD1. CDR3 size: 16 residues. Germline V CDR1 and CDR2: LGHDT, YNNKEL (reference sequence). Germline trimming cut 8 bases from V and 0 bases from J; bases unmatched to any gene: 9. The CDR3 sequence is CASQDGDRANTGELFF. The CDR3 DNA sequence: TGTGCCAGCCAGGATGGTGACAGGGCGAACACCGGGGAGCTGTTTTTT.

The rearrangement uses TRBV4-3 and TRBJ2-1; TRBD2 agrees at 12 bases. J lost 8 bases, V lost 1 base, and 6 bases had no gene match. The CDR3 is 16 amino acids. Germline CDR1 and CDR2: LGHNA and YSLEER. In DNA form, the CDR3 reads TGCGCCAGCAGCCAAGTGGTTTCTAGCGGGAGGGATGAGCAGTTCTTC. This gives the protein CASSQVVSSGRDEQFF.

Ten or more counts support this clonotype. CDR3 sequence (DNA): TGTGCCATCAGTGAGTCGCTGGGTGCAAACGGGCAGTTCTTC. This gives the protein CAISESLGANGQFF. This rearrangement joins TRBV10-3 to TRBJ2-1; the D is unclear. Germline V gene data show CDR1 as ENHRY and CDR2 as SYGVKD. This CDR3 has 14 amino acids. Trimming took 0 bases from V and 12 from J, leaving 15 bases between them.

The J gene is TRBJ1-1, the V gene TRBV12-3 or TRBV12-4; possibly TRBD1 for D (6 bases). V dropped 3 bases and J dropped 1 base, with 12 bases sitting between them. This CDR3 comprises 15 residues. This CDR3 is CASSFRAGENTEAFF. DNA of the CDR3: TGTGCCAGCAGTTTTCGGGCAGGGGAGAACACTGAAGCTTTCTTT.

The CDR3 sequence: CAISFNGQANSGANVLTF. CDR3 DNA: TGTGCCATCAGTTTTAACGGACAGGCGAACTCTGGGGCCAACGTCCTGACTTTC. The rearrangement uses TRBV3-1 and TRBJ2-6, with 7 bases aligning to TRBD1. CDR1 and CDR2 from the germline V gene are LGHDT and YNNKEL (reference sequence). This CDR3 has 18 residues. The ends lost 10 bases at V and 0 bases at J; junction bases unmatched: 15.

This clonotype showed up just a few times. In DNA form, the CDR3 reads TGTGCCAGCAGCCAAGCTGGAGCGGGGGTCACAGATACGCAGTATTTT. Translation gives CASSQAGAGVTDTQYF. The chain employs TRBV4-2 and TRBJ2-3, with 8 bases aligning to TRBD2. Per the germline V gene, CDR1 is LGHNA and CDR2 is YNFKEQ. Germline trimming cut 1 base from V and 2 bases from J; bases unmatched to any gene: 5. This CDR3 contains 16 residues.

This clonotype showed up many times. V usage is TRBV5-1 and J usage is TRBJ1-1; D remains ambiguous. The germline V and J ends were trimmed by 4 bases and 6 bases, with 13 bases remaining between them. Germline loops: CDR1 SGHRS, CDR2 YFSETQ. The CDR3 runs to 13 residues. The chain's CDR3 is CASSPFLTAEAFF. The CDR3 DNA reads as TGCGCCAGCAGCCCCTTTCTCACGGCTGAAGCTTTCTTT.

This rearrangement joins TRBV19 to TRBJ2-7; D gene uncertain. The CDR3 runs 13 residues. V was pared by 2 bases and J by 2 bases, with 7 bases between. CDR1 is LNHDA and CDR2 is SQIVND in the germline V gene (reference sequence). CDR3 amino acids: CASSIRATYEQYF. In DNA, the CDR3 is TGTGCCAGTAGTATACGGGCTACCTACGAGCAGTACTTC. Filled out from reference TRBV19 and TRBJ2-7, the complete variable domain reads DGGITQSPKYLFRKEGQNVTLSCEQNLNHDAMYWYRQDPGQGLRLIYYSQIVNDFQKGDIAEGYSVSREKKESFPLTVTSAQKNPTAFYLCASSIRATYEQYFGPGTRLTVT.